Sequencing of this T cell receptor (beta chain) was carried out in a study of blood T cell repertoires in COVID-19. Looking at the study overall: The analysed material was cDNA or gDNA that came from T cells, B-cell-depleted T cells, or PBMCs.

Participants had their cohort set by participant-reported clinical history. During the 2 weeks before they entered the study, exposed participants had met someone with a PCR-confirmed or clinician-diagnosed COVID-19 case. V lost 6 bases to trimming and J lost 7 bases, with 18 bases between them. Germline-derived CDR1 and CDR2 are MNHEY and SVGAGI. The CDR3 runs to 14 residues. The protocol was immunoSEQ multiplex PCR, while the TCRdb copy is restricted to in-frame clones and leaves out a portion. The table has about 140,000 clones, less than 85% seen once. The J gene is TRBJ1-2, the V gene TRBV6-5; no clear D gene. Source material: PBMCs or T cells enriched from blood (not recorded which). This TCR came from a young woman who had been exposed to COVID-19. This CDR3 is CASRDVGGSGGYTF. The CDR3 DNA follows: TGTGCCAGCAGGGATGTAGGAGGGTCGGGTGGCTACACCTTC.